This TCR beta chain originates from a study of blood T cell repertoires in COVID-19. Whole-study context: The United States, Italy and Spain were the sources of the acute and convalescent COVID-19 samples.

Original processing methods: Amplification of reference gene primers provided the estimated nucleated cell counts. The table came from immunoSEQ multiplex PCR; TCRdb's copy has only in-frame clones and leaves some out. From that table come the V and J calls and clone size; the DNA was used to work out D and trimming. The table records 140,000 to 150,000 clones, 82% of them present only once. The germline gives CDR1 GTSNPN, CDR2 SVGIG (reference sequence). The CDR3 runs 12 residues. The V end was cut by 5 bases, the J end by 3 bases, with 10 bases between. This clone was found a few times. The chain recombines TRBV30 with TRBJ1-1; D is unclear. The specimen was peripheral blood. The sequence came from a human donor with acute or convalescent COVID-19. The donor label of this sample is uncertain. CDR3 residues: CAWLSGYTEAFF. The CDR3 nucleotides read TGTGCCTGGTTGAGCGGATACACTGAAGCTTTCTTT.